The TCR beta chain described here comes from a study of CD8+CD57+ T cells in acquired aplastic anemia. Findings and caveats of the study: No significant difference in CD8+ Simpson's diversity was found between patients and controls.

Trimming cost V 3 bases and J 11 bases, with 10 bases left between them. CDR3 length: 11 residues. This clonotype was seen a few times. Its antigen is still unknown. A much larger clone differs from this one at a single base, so this may be a read error. For sequencing, patients were chosen who had shown expansion of CD8+CD57+ cells by flow cytometry. TCR beta VDJ and CDR3 profiling used genomic DNA as template. Using its own MiXCR run on the reads, TCRdb lists one record per CDR3 protein. The sample includes approximately 58,000 distinct CDR3 sequences, roughly 60% of them seen just once. The TCR sequence derives from a human donor with aplastic anemia. The sequenced sample consisted of sorted CD4+, CD8+, or CD8+CD57+ T cells (not recorded which) from PBMCs. The chain recombines TRBV12-3 or TRBV12-4 with TRBJ2-5; perhaps TRBD2 as D (5 bases). The CDR3 sequence: CASSFGNEQYF. CDR3 coding DNA: TGTGCCAGCAGTTTCGGGAATGAGCAGTACTTC.